This TCR beta chain was profiled in a study of human T cells and chemical hapten exposure. The germline gives CDR1 SNHLY, CDR2 FYNNEI. The CDR3 sequence is 15 residues long. Trimming cost V 6 bases and J 6 bases, with 17 bases left between them. TCRdb itself ran the RACE reads through MiXCR, one entry per CDR3 protein. The profile shows 95,000 to 150,000 distinct CDR3 sequences, about 11% of them singletons. Time point of the sample: patch test 3, about 24 weeks after DPC sensitization. As to treatment: therapeutic diphenylcyclopropenone sensitization with weekly scalp DPC. The authors extracted total RNA from unfractionated whole blood.

This specimen was whole blood, taken in connection with sensitization to the hapten diphenylcyclopropenone (DPC). The V call is TRBV2, the J call TRBJ2-2; D is tentatively TRBD1 or TRBD2 (5 bases each). The TCR comes from a woman aged 50 to 60 with alopecia areata. Some clones in this sample may be carry-over from other donors' samples. CDR3 protein: CASSPGTRTAGELFF. The CDR3 coding sequence is TGTGCCAGCAGCCCCGGGACCCGGACGGCCGGGGAGCTGTTTTTT.